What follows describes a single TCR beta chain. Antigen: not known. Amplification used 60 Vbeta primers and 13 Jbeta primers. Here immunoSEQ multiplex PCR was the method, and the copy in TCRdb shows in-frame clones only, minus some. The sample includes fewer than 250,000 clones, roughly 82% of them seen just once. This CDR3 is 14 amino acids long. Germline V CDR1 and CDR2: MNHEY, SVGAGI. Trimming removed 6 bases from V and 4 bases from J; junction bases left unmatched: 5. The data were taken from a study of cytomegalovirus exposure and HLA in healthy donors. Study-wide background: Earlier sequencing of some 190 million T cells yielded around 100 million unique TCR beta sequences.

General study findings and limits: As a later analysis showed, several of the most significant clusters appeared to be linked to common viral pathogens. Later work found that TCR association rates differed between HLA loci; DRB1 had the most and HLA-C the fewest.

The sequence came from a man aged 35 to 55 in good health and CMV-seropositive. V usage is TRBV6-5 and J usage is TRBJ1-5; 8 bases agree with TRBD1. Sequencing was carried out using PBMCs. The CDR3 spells CASSTGTGNQPQHF. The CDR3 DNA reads TGTGCCAGCAGCACCGGGACAGGAAATCAGCCCCAGCATTTT.